This T cell receptor (beta chain) originates from a study of early T cells in non-severe SARS-CoV-2 infection. Study findings and constraints: Database matching using VDJdb favored anti-spike CD8 responses, with private and CD4 specificities left missing.

Sample share makes this clonotype medium-sized (0.01 to 0.1%). Its matching antigen is unknown. The library protocol tagged individual cDNA molecules with unique molecular identifiers. A single record per CDR3 protein comes from TCRdb applying MiXCR to the 5' RACE reads. The sample includes more than 55,000 distinct CDR3 sequences, around 12% of them seen just once. V dropped 5 bases and J dropped 1 base, with 12 bases sitting between them. The CDR3 is 15 amino acids. Germline V CDR1 and CDR2: SEHNR, FQNEAQ (reference sequence). This TCR was sampled from an adult who was a healthcare worker with PCR-confirmed SARS-CoV-2 infection or an uninfected control (not recorded which). Input material: whole blood. This sequence joins TRBV7-9 and TRBJ1-3; a weak D match, TRBD1 (6 bases). Here the CDR3 DNA reads TGTGCCAGCAGCAAACAGGGCGCATCTGGAAACACCATATATTTT. The encoded protein is CASSKQGASGNTIYF.